This T cell receptor (beta chain) originates from a study of blood T cell repertoires in COVID-19. About the research overall: Sites in the United States, Italy and Spain provided acute and convalescent COVID-19 samples. PBMCs, B-cell-depleted T cells, or T cells were the source of the cDNA or gDNA that made up the material.

This CDR3 region has 18 residues. The V end lost 10 bases, the J end lost 2 bases, and 25 bases lay between the germline ends. The germline CDR1 and CDR2 sequences are KGHDR and SFDVKD. The method was immunoSEQ multiplex PCR; TCRdb's version includes in-frame clones alone and lacks a portion of them. The repertoire holds 300,000 or so clones, about four fifths seen once, with approximately 1.1% in the top ten. The TCR was taken from a woman aged 45-60 years with acute or convalescent COVID-19. The sample comprised peripheral blood. The rearrangement uses TRBV24-1 and TRBJ2-2; D might be TRBD1 (7 bases). The CDR3 is CATRGGSGGGRNTGELFF. The DNA for the CDR3 is TGTGCCACTAGAGGCGGTTCAGGGGGAGGTCGAAACACCGGGGAGCTGTTTTTT.